Reported below is one TCR beta chain. Its antigen is not known. These data come from a study of cytomegalovirus exposure and HLA in healthy donors. Both 60 Vbeta primers and 13 Jbeta primers went into the PCR. In the authors' workflow: In a later analysis, the count reached about 82 million unique TCR beta chains, with 9 million to 11 million shared. Only in-frame clones appear in the TCRdb table, and some are missing; sequencing was by immunoSEQ multiplex PCR. The DNA gave D and trimming, while V, J and clone size come from that table. This sample has around 170,000 clones, with around 80% found just once. V was pared by 0 bases and J by 0 bases, with 5 bases of the junction left unmatched. The germline gives CDR1 MGHRA, CDR2 YSYEKL. The CDR3 contains 17 residues. Study-wide results and caveats: Across donors, most TCRs were seen rarely, yet some public ones were widespread. Some TCR beta chains (roughly 160 of them) were listed as cytomegalovirus-associated. Common viral pathogens were later found to be apparently linked to several of the most significant clusters.

V gene TRBV4-1 combines with J gene TRBJ2-7; 10 bases line up with TRBD2. The source is a woman between 40 and 50 years old in good health and CMV-seropositive. The sequenced sample was PBMCs. CDR3: CASSQELSGRISYEQYF. The CDR3 DNA reads as TGCGCCAGCAGCCAAGAACTTAGCGGGAGGATCTCCTACGAGCAGTACTTC.